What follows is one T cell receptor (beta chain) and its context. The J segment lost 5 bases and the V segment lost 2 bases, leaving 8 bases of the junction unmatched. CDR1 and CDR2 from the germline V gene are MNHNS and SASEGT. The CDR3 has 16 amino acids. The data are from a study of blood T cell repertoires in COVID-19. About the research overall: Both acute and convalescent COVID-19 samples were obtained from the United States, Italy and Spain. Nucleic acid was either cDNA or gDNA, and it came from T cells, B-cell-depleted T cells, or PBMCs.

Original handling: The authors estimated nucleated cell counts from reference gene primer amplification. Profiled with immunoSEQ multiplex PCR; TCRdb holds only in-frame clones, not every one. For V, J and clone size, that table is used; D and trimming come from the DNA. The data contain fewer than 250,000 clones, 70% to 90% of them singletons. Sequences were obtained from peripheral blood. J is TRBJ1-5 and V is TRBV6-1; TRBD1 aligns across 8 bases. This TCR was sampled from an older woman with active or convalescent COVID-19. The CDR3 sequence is CASSEPPGGGYQPQHF. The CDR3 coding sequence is TGTGCCAGCAGTGAACCGCCAGGGGGCGGGTATCAGCCCCAGCATTTT.